This T cell receptor (beta chain) was obtained from a study of regulatory T cells in long-lasting Graves disease. The study, taken as a whole, reports: Newly diagnosed patients shared 850 to 1,000 public clonotypes; persistent patients shared about 2,500. TCR diversity was lower in persistent Graves' patients (versus newly diagnosed ones). Favored gene segments in persistent disease were TRBV28, TRBJ1-2 and TRBJ2-5.

As regards this clonotype: Its matching antigen is unknown.

The CDR3 consists of 13 residues. Trimming removed 2 bases from V and 7 bases from J, with 11 bases in between. Building of the TCR beta libraries involved iRepertoire HTBI primers and Arm-PCR of CDR3 regions. Each CDR3 protein is one row after TCRdb ran MiXCR on the multiplex PCR reads. The sample includes 450,000 or so distinct CDR3 sequences, approximately 22% seen only once; the top ten take around 12%. The time point: persistent/refractory GD, antithyroid drugs over 5 years with positive TRAb. Researchers made the TCR library from RNA that was extracted from PBMCs. Under American Thyroid Association guidelines, Graves' disease was diagnosed.

This receptor was obtained from a female donor with Graves disease. J is TRBJ1-2 and V is TRBV12-3 or TRBV12-4; D is uncertain. This material consisted of peripheral blood mononuclear cells (PBMCs), taken when the disease was refractory, from a patient treated with antithyroid drugs. CDR3 coding DNA: TGTGCCAGCAGTTTACATCTGACCCCTGGCTACACCTTC. Translation: CASSLHLTPGYTF.